The 5 T cell receptor beta chains below were found in one sample sequenced in a study of vaccination effects on CD4 cells after COVID-19. TCRdb's table, derived via immunoSEQ multiplex PCR, lists solely in-frame clones and lacks some. The sample lists tens of thousands of clones, roughly 76% occurring once. Their antigen targets remain unknown. Antigen-specific CD4+ T cells expanded by the ViraFEST assay with viral peptide pools were then sequenced. The culture ran for roughly 10 days before CD4+ T cells were isolated. All participants had two doses of either the BNT162b2 or mRNA-1273 vaccine. The sequences come from CD4+ T cells from PBMCs cultured with SARS-CoV-2 spike peptides, collected after COVID-19 vaccination. The receptors derive from a human donor who received a COVID-19 vaccine. Some clones in this sample may be carry-over from other donors' samples.

V is TRBV24-1 and J is TRBJ2-5, with D possibly TRBD1 on 5 matching bases. Germline V gene data show CDR1 as KGHDR and CDR2 as SFDVKD. V was trimmed by 4 bases and J by 0 bases, leaving 8 bases between them. The CDR3 contains 14 residues. The CDR3 DNA reads as TGTGCCACCAGTGAACCAGGGTACCAAGAGACCCAGTACTTC. As protein: CATSEPGYQETQYF.

The count of this clone is one. The rearrangement links TRBV5-6 to TRBJ1-2; D not certain. Between the trimmed V and J ends, which lost 0 bases and 4 bases, there was a span of 10 bases. The CDR3 spans 14 residues. Germline-derived CDR1 and CDR2 are SGHDT and YYEEEE. CDR3 sequence reads: CASSLGEFSYGYTF. The CDR3, as DNA: TGTGCCAGCAGCTTGGGAGAGTTCTCCTATGGCTACACCTTC. The full variable domain, with the rest looked up from reference TRBV5-6 and TRBJ1-2, is DAGVTQSPTHLIKTRGQQVTLRCSPKSGHDTVSWYQQALGQGPQFIFQYYEEEERQRGNFPDRFSGHQFPNYSSELNVNALLLGDSALYLCASSLGEFSYGYTFGSGTRLTVV.

The chain is built from TRBV27 and TRBJ1-5, with no clear D. CDR1 and CDR2 from the germline V gene are MNHEY and SMNVEV (reference sequence). Trimming shortened V by 5 bases and J by 4 bases, and 15 bases separated the two germline ends. The CDR3 runs to 15 residues. The CDR3 loop reads CASSTSRERNQPQHF. The CDR3 bases are TGTGCCAGCAGTACCTCACGGGAGCGAAATCAGCCCCAGCATTTT.

This rearrangement joins TRBV15 to TRBJ2-3, with D tentatively TRBD2 (6 bases). The CDR3 spans 17 residues. V shed 0 bases and J shed 6 bases, with 19 bases lying between them. Germline CDR1 and CDR2: LNHNV and YYDKDF (reference sequence). The CDR3 here is CATSRDGTAGPPDTQYF. The DNA for the CDR3 is TGTGCCACCAGCAGAGATGGGACTGCGGGCCCCCCTGATACGCAGTATTTT.

The chain links TRBV7-2 to TRBJ2-3; 8 nucleotides agree with TRBD2. Germline V gene sequence: CDR1 SGHTA, CDR2 FQGNSA. The CDR3 extends over 16 amino acids. With V trimmed by 2 bases and J by 2 bases, 6 bases remained unmatched. CDR3 loop: CASSLKSSGVTDTQYF. The CDR3 region has the DNA TGTGCCAGCAGCTTAAAGAGTAGCGGGGTCACAGATACGCAGTATTTT.